The next 23 T cell receptor beta chains were all read from a single sample in a study of vaccination and CD4 T cells after COVID-19. No antigen has been assigned to these receptors. The Oncomine TCR Beta short-read assay was applied to DNA of cultured CD4+ T cells. MiXCR, applied by TCRdb to the PCR reads, yields one record per CDR3 protein. Of roughly 20,000 distinct CDR3 sequences in the sample, about 38% are singletons; the top ten hold around 20%. Treatment meaning: approximately 11-day PBMC culture with coronavirus spike peptide pools or control peptides (ViraFEST assay). Here the sequenced sample was CD4+ T cells from blood, cultured in vitro, taken before SARS-CoV-2 vaccination. All receptors come from a human donor who received a COVID-19 vaccine.

The gene calls are TRBV24-1 and TRBJ1-5; D is perhaps TRBD1 (5 bases). Trimming removed 7 bases from V and 12 bases from J, with 21 bases in between. CDR1 and CDR2 from the germline V gene are KGHDR and SFDVKD. The CDR3 sequence is 14 residues long. CDR3 residues: CATSGGNVDPLQHF. Here the CDR3 DNA reads TGTGCCACCAGCGGGGGGAATGTGGACCCTCTCCAGCATTTT.

The rearrangement joins TRBV5-1 to TRBJ1-1; a weak D match, TRBD1 (5 bases). Germline CDR1 reads SGHRS; CDR2 reads YFSETQ. CDR3 length: 14 residues. Trimming stripped 0 bases from V and 4 bases from J, with 10 bases between. As DNA, the CDR3 is TGCGCCAGCAGCTTGGGGTCAGGGACCACTGAAGCTTTCTTT. Amino acid sequence: CASSLGSGTTEAFF. Full variable domain (remainder filled in from reference TRBV5-1 and TRBJ1-1): KAGVTQTPRYLIKTRGQQVTLSCSPISGHRSVSWYQQTPGQGLQFLFEYFSETQRNKGNFPGRFSGRQFSNSRSEMNVSTLELGDSALYLCASSLGSGTTEAFFGQGTRLTVV.

This clonotype has only a few counts. This chain connects TRBV12-3 or TRBV12-4 to TRBJ1-1, with 7 bases fitting TRBD1. V lost 4 bases to trimming and J lost 1 base; unmatched junction nucleotides: 12. The CDR3 spans 17 residues. CDR3 nucleotide sequence: TGTGCCAGCAGTTCAAGAGGGGGCAGGGCTGAGAACACTGAAGCTTTCTTT. The encoded protein is CASSSRGGRAENTEAFF.

The CDR3 here is CASSESRRPSGRPETQYF. The DNA of the CDR3 is TGCGCCAGCAGTGAGTCCCGGCGGCCTAGCGGGAGACCAGAGACCCAGTACTTC. The rearrangement joins TRBV10-1 to TRBJ2-5, with 10 positions matching TRBD2. The CDR3 loop spans 18 amino acids. CDR1 WNHNN and CDR2 SYGVQD come from the germline V gene (reference sequence). Germline trimming cut 0 bases from V and 4 bases from J; bases unmatched to any gene: 11.

This clonotype was observed a few times. The rearrangement joins TRBV6-2 or TRBV6-3 to TRBJ1-1, with 10 bases matching TRBD1. V shed 5 bases and J 4 bases; nucleotides not matched to a gene: 10. In germline, CDR1 is MNHEY, CDR2 SVGEGT. This CDR3 region has 16 residues. The CDR3 region is CASSATGGGGPTEAFF. The CDR3 region has the DNA TGTGCCAGCAGTGCGACAGGGGGCGGTGGTCCCACTGAAGCTTTCTTT.

This clonotype was seen only a few times. This chain joins TRBV6-1 and TRBJ1-6, with 8 bases identical to TRBD1. The CDR3 length is 14 residues. The germline gives CDR1 MNHNS, CDR2 SASEGT. V was clipped by 6 bases and J by 4 bases; unmatched bases: 2. The CDR3 nucleotides read TGTGCCAGCAGGGGACAGGTTTATAATTCACCCCTCCACTTT. Protein: CASRGQVYNSPLHF.

This clonotype has a single count. The chain is built from TRBV7-9 and TRBJ2-7; D is possibly TRBD2 (5 bases). The CDR3 extends over 15 amino acids. CDR1 is SEHNR and CDR2 is FQNEAQ in the germline V gene (reference sequence). Deletions cut 2 bases from V and 0 bases from J, with 11 bases between. CDR3 coding DNA: TGTGCCAGCAGCTTACGGGGTCCTTCCTCCTACGAGCAGTACTTC. Protein sequence: CASSLRGPSSYEQYF.

This clonotype showed up just a few times. V gene TRBV2 combines with J gene TRBJ1-2; D remains unclear. V shed 4 bases and J shed 1 base, with 10 bases lying between them. Germline assignment: CDR1 SNHLY and CDR2 FYNNEI. This CDR3 spans 14 amino acids. Here the CDR3 reads CASSVDGVNYGYTF. CDR3 nucleotide sequence: TGTGCCAGCAGTGTTGATGGCGTTAACTATGGCTACACCTTC.

V and J are TRBV2 and TRBJ2-1, with D unclear. V dropped 5 bases and J dropped 2 bases, with 13 bases sitting between them. Germline V gene data show CDR1 as SNHLY and CDR2 as FYNNEI. The CDR3 has 15 residues. DNA of the CDR3: TGTGCCAGCAGTTTACAAGGGCGAACCTACAATGAGCAGTTCTTC. It specifies CASSLQGRTYNEQFF.

The V gene is TRBV19, the J gene TRBJ1-5; TRBD1 matches at 7 bases. Germline trimming cut 6 bases from V and 1 base from J; bases unmatched to any gene: 9. This CDR3 is 16 amino acids long. The germline CDR1 and CDR2 sequences are LNHDA and SQIVND (reference sequence). The CDR3 here is CASRARQGVSNQPQHF. CDR3 in DNA: TGTGCCAGTAGGGCAAGACAGGGAGTGAGCAATCAGCCCCAGCATTTT.

The chain links TRBV27 to TRBJ1-1, with D tentatively TRBD1 (5 bases). This CDR3 region has 15 residues. The V gene lost 5 bases and the J gene lost 0 bases, with 13 bases spanning the gap. The germline gives CDR1 MNHEY, CDR2 SMNVEV (reference sequence). As DNA, the CDR3 is TGTGCCAGCAGTCGAACAGGAAACATGAACACTGAAGCTTTCTTT. Residues: CASSRTGNMNTEAFF.

This clonotype has just one count. J is TRBJ2-5 and V is TRBV5-4, with 8 bases fitting TRBD2. In germline, CDR1 is SGHNT, CDR2 YYREEE (reference sequence). The CDR3 is 13 residues long. The trim removed 4 bases at V and 3 bases at J, leaving 2 bases unmatched. CDR3 sequence (DNA): TGTGCCAGCAGCCCGCGGGGGGAAGAGACCCAGTACTTC. Translation gives CASSPRGEETQYF.

V gene TRBV10-3 combines with J gene TRBJ2-7; 7 nucleotides match TRBD1. Per germline, CDR1 ENHRY and CDR2 SYGVKD. J gave up 5 bases and V 0 bases, and 13 bases lay outside the gene matches. The CDR3 is 17 amino acids. For the CDR3, the DNA is TGTGCCATCAGTGAGTCGTTATCCACAGGGGTCCCGGACGAGCAGTACTTC. Translating gives CAISESLSTGVPDEQYF.

This chain links TRBV6-1 with TRBJ2-7; TRBD1 agrees at 8 bases. This CDR3 has 15 amino acids. Germline-derived CDR1 and CDR2 are MNHNS and SASEGT. V gave up 6 bases and J gave up 0 bases; unmatched junction bases: 7. The CDR3 DNA reads as TGTGCCAGCAGACCCCAGGGGGCGACCTCCTACGAGCAGTACTTC. It codes for CASRPQGATSYEQYF.

This clonotype was counted between two and nine times. The rearrangement uses TRBV27 and TRBJ1-1; D call uncertain. V was trimmed by 5 bases and J by 5 bases, leaving 18 bases between them. CDR3 length equals 15 residues. Germline V gives CDR1 MNHEY, CDR2 SMNVEV (reference sequence). CDR3 loop: CASSPHFGLGTEAFF. The CDR3 DNA follows: TGTGCCAGCAGTCCTCATTTCGGCCTTGGAACTGAAGCTTTCTTT.

The gene calls are TRBV15 and TRBJ2-5; no clear D gene. CDR3 length: 15 residues. Germline V lookup: CDR1 LNHNV, CDR2 YYDKDF (reference sequence). Between the trimmed V and J ends, which lost 0 bases and 2 bases, there was a span of 10 bases. CDR3: CATSRDPAGQETQYF. The CDR3, as DNA: TGTGCCACCAGCAGAGATCCTGCAGGACAAGAGACCCAGTACTTC.

In its sample, this clonotype ranks as medium-sized. The V gene is TRBV30, the J gene TRBJ2-5, with TRBD1 matching over 9 bases. The germline V gene encodes CDR1 GTSNPN and CDR2 SVGIG (reference sequence). J was trimmed by 5 bases and V by 2 bases; bases with no gene match: 6. There are 14 residues in the CDR3. CDR3 loop: CAWSPGQGIETQYF. The CDR3 region has the DNA TGTGCCTGGAGTCCCGGACAGGGGATTGAGACCCAGTACTTC.

In its sample, this clonotype was seen a few times. V is TRBV27 and J is TRBJ2-2; 7 bases match TRBD1. This CDR3 comprises 15 residues. V was pared by 3 bases and J by 5 bases, with 6 bases of the junction left unmatched. Germline V gene data show CDR1 as MNHEY and CDR2 as SMNVEV (reference sequence). CDR3 loop: CASSFKGARTGELFF. Here the CDR3 DNA reads TGTGCCAGCAGTTTCAAGGGGGCGAGGACCGGGGAGCTGTTTTTT.

The chain has TRBV10-3 and TRBJ2-7, with D perhaps given as TRBD1 or TRBD2 (6 bases each). Germline CDR1 reads ENHRY; CDR2 reads SYGVKD. The CDR3 contains 14 residues. Trimming removed 2 bases from V and 7 bases from J, with 15 bases in between. The chain's CDR3 is CAISEGGGTQEQYF. CDR3 bases: TGTGCCATCAGTGAGGGTGGCGGGACACAAGAGCAGTACTTC.

This clonotype has only a few counts. This rearrangement joins TRBV6-4 to TRBJ2-4; 14 bases map to TRBD2. Looked up from germline, CDR1 is MRHNA and CDR2 is SNTAGT. The V and J ends lost 4 bases and 6 bases, in that order; junction bases with no gene match: 5. There are 16 residues in the CDR3. In nucleotides, the CDR3 is TGTGCCAGCAGTGCGACTAGCGGGGGGGGTGGAAACATTCAGTACTTC. Translating it yields CASSATSGGGGNIQYF.

The V and J genes are TRBV29-1 and TRBJ1-6; the D gene is possibly TRBD1 (5 bases). CDR1 and CDR2 (germline): SQVTM, ANQGSEA. V gave up 4 bases and J gave up 5 bases, with 9 bases separating them. The CDR3 spans 13 residues. CDR3 sequence reads: CSVGAGNNSPLHF. As DNA, the CDR3 is TGCAGCGTTGGGGCAGGGAATAATTCACCCCTCCACTTT. The variable domain in full, completed from reference TRBV29-1 and TRBJ1-6, reads SAVISQKPSRDICQRGTSLTIQCQVDSQVTMMFWYRQQPGQSLTLIATANQGSEATYESGFVIDKFPISRPNLTFSTLTVSNMSPEDSSIYLCSVGAGNNSPLHFGNGTRLTVT.

The J gene is TRBJ1-6, the V gene TRBV3-1; TRBD1 matches at 8 bases. The CDR3 is 16 amino acids. V dropped 2 bases and J dropped 4; count of bases not matched to a gene: 4. Germline CDR1 LGHDT, CDR2 YNNKEL (reference sequence). The CDR3 DNA reads as TGTGCCAGCAGCCAAAGGACAGGGTGGTATAATTCACCCCTCCACTTT. Translation gives CASSQRTGWYNSPLHF.

The V gene is TRBV19, the J gene TRBJ2-7; the match to TRBD1 covers 12 bases. The V and J ends lost 4 bases and 4 bases, in that order; junction bases with no gene match: 2. The CDR3 contains 14 residues. Germline values: CDR1 LNHDA, CDR2 SQIVND (reference sequence). The chain's CDR3 is CASSTGQGAYEQYF. DNA of the CDR3: TGTGCCAGTAGTACGGGACAGGGGGCTTACGAGCAGTACTTC.